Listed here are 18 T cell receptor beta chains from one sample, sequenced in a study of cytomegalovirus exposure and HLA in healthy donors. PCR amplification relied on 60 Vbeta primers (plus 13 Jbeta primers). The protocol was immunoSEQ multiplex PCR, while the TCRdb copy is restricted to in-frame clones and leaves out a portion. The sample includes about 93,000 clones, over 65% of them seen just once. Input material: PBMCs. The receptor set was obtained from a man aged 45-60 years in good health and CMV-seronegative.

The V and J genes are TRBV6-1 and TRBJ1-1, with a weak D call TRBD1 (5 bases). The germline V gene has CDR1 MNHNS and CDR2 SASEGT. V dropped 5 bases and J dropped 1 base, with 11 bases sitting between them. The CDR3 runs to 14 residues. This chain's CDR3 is CASSLDGGNTEAFF. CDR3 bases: TGTGCCAGCAGTTTGGACGGGGGGAACACTGAAGCTTTCTTT.

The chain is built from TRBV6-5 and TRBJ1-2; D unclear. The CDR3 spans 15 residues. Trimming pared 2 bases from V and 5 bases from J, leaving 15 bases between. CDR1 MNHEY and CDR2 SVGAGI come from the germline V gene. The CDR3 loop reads CASSYGQPGRYGYTF. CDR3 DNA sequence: TGTGCCAGCAGTTACGGGCAGCCCGGGAGGTATGGCTACACCTTC.

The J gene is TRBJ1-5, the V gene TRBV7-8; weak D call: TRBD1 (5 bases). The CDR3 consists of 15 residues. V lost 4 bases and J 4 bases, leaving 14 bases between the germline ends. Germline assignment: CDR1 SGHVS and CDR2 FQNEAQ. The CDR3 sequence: CASSSTGGGNQPQHF. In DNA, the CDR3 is TGTGCCAGCAGCTCGACCGGGGGGGGTAATCAGCCCCAGCATTTT.

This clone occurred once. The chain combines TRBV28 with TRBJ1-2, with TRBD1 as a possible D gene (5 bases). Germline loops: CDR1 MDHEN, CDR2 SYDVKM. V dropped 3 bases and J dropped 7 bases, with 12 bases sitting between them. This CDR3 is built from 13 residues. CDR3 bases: TGTGCCAGCAGTTTCCTTGGGACTTCTGGCTACACCTTC. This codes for CASSFLGTSGYTF.

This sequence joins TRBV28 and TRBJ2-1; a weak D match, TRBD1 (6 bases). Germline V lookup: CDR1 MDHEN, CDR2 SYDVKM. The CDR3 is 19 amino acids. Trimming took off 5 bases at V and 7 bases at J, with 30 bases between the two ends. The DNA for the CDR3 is TGTGCCAGCAGTCTTATTAGGATTGGCAGGGGATTAACTAGGAATGAGCAGTTCTTC. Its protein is CASSLIRIGRGLTRNEQFF.

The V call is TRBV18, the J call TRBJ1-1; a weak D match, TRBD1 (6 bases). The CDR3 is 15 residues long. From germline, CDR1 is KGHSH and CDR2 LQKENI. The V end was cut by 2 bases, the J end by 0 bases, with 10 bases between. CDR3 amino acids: CASSPLDSLNTEAFF. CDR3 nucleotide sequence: TGTGCCAGCTCACCATTGGACAGCTTGAACACTGAAGCTTTCTTT. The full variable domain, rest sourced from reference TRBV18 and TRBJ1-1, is NAGVMQNPRHLVRRRGQEARLRCSPMKGHSHVYWYRQLPEEGLKFMVYLQKENIIDESGMPKERFSAEFPKEGPSILRIQQVVRGDSAAYFCASSPLDSLNTEAFFGQGTRLTVV.

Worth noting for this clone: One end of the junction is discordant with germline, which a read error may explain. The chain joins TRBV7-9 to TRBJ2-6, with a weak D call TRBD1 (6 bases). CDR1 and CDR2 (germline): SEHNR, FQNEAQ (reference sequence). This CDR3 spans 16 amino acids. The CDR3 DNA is TGTGCCAGCAGCTTATCCAGGGGTCCCGGGGCCAACGTCCTGCCTTTC. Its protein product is CASSLSRGPGANVLPF.

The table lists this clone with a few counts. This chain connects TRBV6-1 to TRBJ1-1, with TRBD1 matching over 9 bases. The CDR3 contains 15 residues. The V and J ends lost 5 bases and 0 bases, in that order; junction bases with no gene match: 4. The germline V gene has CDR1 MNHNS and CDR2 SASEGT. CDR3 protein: CASSPGTGMNTEAFF. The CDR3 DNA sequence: TGTGCCAGCAGTCCCGGGACAGGGATGAACACTGAAGCTTTCTTT.

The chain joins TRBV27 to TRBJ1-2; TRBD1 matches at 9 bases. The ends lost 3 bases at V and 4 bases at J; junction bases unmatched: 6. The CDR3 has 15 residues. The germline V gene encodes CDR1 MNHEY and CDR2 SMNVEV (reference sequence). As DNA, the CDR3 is TGTGCCAGCAGTTTCCGGGGACAGGGCACCTATGGCTACACCTTC. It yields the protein CASSFRGQGTYGYTF.

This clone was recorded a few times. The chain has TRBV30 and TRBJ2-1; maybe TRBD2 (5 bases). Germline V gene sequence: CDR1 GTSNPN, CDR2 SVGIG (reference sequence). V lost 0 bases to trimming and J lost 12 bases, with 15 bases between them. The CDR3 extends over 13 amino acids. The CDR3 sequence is CAWSVGLSSWQFF. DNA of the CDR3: TGTGCCTGGAGTGTAGGACTTTCTAGTTGGCAGTTCTTC.

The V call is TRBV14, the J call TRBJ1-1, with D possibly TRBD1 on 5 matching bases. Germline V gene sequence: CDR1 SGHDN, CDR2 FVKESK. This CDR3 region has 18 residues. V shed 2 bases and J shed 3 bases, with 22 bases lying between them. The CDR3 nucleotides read TGTGCCAGCAGCCAACAGGGTTGGTCCCGGCAAGGCGACACTGAAGCTTTCTTT. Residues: CASSQQGWSRQGDTEAFF.

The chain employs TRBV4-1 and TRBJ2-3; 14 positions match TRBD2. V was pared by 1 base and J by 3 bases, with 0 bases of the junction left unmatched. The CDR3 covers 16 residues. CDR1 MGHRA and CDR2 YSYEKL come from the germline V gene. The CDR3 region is CASSQGTSGRTDTQYF. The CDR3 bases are TGCGCCAGCAGCCAAGGGACTAGCGGGAGGACAGATACGCAGTATTTT.

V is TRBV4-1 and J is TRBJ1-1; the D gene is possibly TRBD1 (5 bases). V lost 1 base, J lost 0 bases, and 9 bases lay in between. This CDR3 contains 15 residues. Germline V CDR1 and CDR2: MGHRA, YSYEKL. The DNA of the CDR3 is TGCGCCAGCAGCCAAGTTGACAGCCTGAACACTGAAGCTTTCTTT. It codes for CASSQVDSLNTEAFF.

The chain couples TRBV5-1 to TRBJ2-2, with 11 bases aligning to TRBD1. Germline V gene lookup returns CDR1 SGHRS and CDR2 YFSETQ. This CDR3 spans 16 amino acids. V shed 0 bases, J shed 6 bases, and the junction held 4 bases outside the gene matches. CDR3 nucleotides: TGCGCCAGCAGCTTGGAGGACAGGGGGCTTCCCGGGGAGCTGTTTTTT. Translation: CASSLEDRGLPGELFF.

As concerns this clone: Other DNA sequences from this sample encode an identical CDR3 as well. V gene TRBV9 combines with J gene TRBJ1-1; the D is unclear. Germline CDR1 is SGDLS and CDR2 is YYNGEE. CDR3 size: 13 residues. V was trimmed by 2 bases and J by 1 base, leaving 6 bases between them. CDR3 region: CASSVAGNTEAFF. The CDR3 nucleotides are TGTGCCAGCAGCGTCGCAGGGAACACTGAAGCTTTCTTT.

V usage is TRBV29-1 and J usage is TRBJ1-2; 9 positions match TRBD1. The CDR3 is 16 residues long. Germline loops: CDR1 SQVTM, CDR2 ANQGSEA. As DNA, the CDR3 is TGCAACGCAGGCGGTGGGGGACAGGGCTATGACTATGGCTACACCTTC. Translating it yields CNAGGGGQGYDYGYTF. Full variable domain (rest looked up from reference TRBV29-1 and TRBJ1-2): SAVISQKPSRDICQRGTSLTIQCQVDSQVTMMFWYRQQPGQSLTLIATANQGSEATYESGFVIDKFPISRPNLTFSTLTVSNMSPEDSSIYLCNAGGGGQGYDYGYTFGSGTRLTVV.

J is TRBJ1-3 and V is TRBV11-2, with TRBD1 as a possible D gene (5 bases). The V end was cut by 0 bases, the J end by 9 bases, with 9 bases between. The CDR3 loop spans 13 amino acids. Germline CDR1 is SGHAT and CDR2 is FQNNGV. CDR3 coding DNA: TGTGCCAGCAGCTTAGAGGGGCCGACCACCATATATTTT. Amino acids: CASSLEGPTTIYF.

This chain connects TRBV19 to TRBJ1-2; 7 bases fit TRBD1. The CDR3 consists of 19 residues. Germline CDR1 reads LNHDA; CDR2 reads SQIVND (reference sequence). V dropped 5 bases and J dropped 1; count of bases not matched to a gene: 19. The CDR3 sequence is CASSPTGPVNWEVNYGYTF. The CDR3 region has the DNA TGTGCCAGTAGTCCGACAGGGCCCGTAAACTGGGAGGTTAACTATGGCTACACCTTC.